Below, 13 T cell receptor beta chains from the same sample are listed, as sequenced in a study of PD-1 blockade in classical Hodgkin lymphoma. TCRdb's copy holds only in-frame clones and misses some; the assay was immunoSEQ multiplex PCR. Among some 26,000 clones listed, roughly 80% were seen once. Time point noted: cycle 4 day 1 (C4D1), after more than five weeks of nivolumab. Relapse after autologous stem cell transplantation occurred in every patient, and brentuximab vedotin exposure varied. With magnetic negative selection, CD4+ T cells were purified from PBMCs that had been thawed. Here the sequenced sample was CD4+ T cells from blood, taken before the fourth cycle of nivolumab. All receptors derive from a human donor with classical Hodgkin lymphoma.

This sequence joins TRBV4-2 and TRBJ1-1; D perhaps matches TRBD1 (6 bases). The CDR3 totals 13 residues. Trimming removed 0 bases at V and 4 bases at J, with 6 bases between. The germline V gene encodes CDR1 LGHNA and CDR2 YNFKEQ. In nucleotides, the CDR3 is TGTGCCAGCAGCCAAGACAGGGGCACTGAAGCTTTCTTT. It is translated as CASSQDRGTEAFF.

The V and J genes are TRBV29-1 and TRBJ2-1, with a weak D call TRBD2 (7 bases). V was shortened by 4 bases and J by 7 bases, with 20 bases between the two germline ends. The CDR3 has 15 amino acids. Per the germline V gene, CDR1 is SQVTM and CDR2 is ANQGSEA. The CDR3 bases are TGCAGCGTTGCCCGCTGGGGGGGCGCGGTTAATGAGCAGTTCTTC. It translates to CSVARWGGAVNEQFF.

This clone was found a few times. At one end, the junction sequence differs from germline, possibly due to a read error. The chain has TRBV5-6 and TRBJ1-2; D is uncertain. Germline V gene sequence: CDR1 SGHDT, CDR2 YYEEEE. This CDR3 region has 11 residues. As DNA, the CDR3 is TGTGCCAGCAGCTTGGTTGGCAGACCAATCTTC. It translates to CASSLVGRPIF.

The chain employs TRBV29-1 and TRBJ1-3; 8 nucleotides align to TRBD1. The germline V gene encodes CDR1 SQVTM and CDR2 ANQGSEA. The CDR3 is made up of 14 amino acids. V lost 5 bases, J lost 3 bases, and 6 bases stayed unmatched. CDR3 protein: CSVTTGGGGNTIYF. CDR3 bases: TGCAGCGTTACCACAGGGGGTGGTGGAAACACCATATATTTT.

The CDR3 DNA sequence: TGTGCCAGCAGCGTAACCCTAGTGTCCAATGAGCAGTTCTTC. This sequence encodes CASSVTLVSNEQFF. V and J are TRBV6-4 and TRBJ2-1; D not certain. This CDR3 is built from 14 residues. Looked up from germline, CDR1 is MRHNA and CDR2 is SNTAGT. V lost 6 bases, J lost 6 bases, and 15 bases lay in between.

The rearrangement joins TRBV6-5 to TRBJ2-3, with D hard to call. The V end was cut by 0 bases, the J end by 4 bases, with 11 bases between. Germline CDR1 reads MNHEY; CDR2 reads SVGAGI. There are 15 residues in the CDR3. CDR3 region: CASSYSLTLADTQYF. For the CDR3, the DNA is TGTGCCAGCAGTTACTCGTTAACTTTGGCAGATACGCAGTATTTT.

The chain is built from TRBV12-1 and TRBJ2-7. TRBV12-1 is reported as a pseudogene. The CDR3 extends over 12 amino acids. In DNA, the CDR3 is TGTGCCAGCAGGACCGGGACGCACGAGCAGTACTTC. It is translated as CASRTGTHEQYF.

The chain employs TRBV10-3 and TRBJ2-1, with D hard to call. V lost 5 bases and J 4 bases, leaving 15 bases between the germline ends. CDR3 length: 15 residues. Germline CDR1 ENHRY, CDR2 SYGVKD. The CDR3 nucleotides are TGTGCCATCAGTTCAGGTGTTGTGAAGTACAATGAGCAGTTCTTC. Its translation: CAISSGVVKYNEQFF.

This clone turned up a few times. The chain carries TRBV6-5 and TRBJ1-3, with TRBD1 identical over 9 bases. CDR1 is MNHEY, CDR2 SVGAGI, per germline. V lost 6 bases and J lost 7; bases outside the gene matches: 7. The CDR3 contains 14 residues. The CDR3 spells CASSQDRGGNTIYF. DNA of the CDR3: TGTGCCAGCAGCCAGGACAGGGGAGGGAACACCATATATTTT.

DNA for the CDR3: TGTGCCAGCAGCTCAACAGGGGGCAACGGAGAGCAGTTCTTC. Translating gives CASSSTGGNGEQFF. The V gene is TRBV28, the J gene TRBJ2-1; 9 nucleotides agree with TRBD1. The CDR3 sequence is 14 residues long. Trimming took 6 bases from V and 10 from J; bases not matched to a gene: 10. Germline loops: CDR1 MDHEN, CDR2 SYDVKM.

CDR3 amino acids: CASSLTAPGANVLTF. DNA of the CDR3: TGTGCCAGCAGCCTTACAGCTCCTGGGGCCAACGTCCTGACTTTC. The J gene is TRBJ2-6, the V gene TRBV14, with unresolved D. Germline V gene lookup returns CDR1 SGHDN and CDR2 FVKESK. There are 15 residues in the CDR3. Between the trimmed V and J ends, which lost 4 bases and 2 bases, there was a span of 9 bases.

The V call is TRBV5-1, the J call TRBJ2-3; no clear D gene. CDR3 length: 15 amino acids. V lost 4 bases and J 6 bases, leaving 18 bases between the germline ends. CDR1 SGHRS and CDR2 YFSETQ come from the germline V gene. The CDR3 DNA follows: TGCGCCAGCAGCCCCAACGGCCAAACTTGGGATACGCAGTATTTT. Its protein is CASSPNGQTWDTQYF.

This clone has more than one count but fewer than ten. The V and J genes are TRBV5-1 and TRBJ2-1; TRBD1 or TRBD2 may be the D gene (5 bases each). Germline CDR1 SGHRS, CDR2 YFSETQ. Trimming left V 2 bases short and J 2 bases short, with 11 bases between. There are 15 residues in the CDR3. CDR3 region: CASSFTGATYNEQFF. The CDR3 nucleotides are TGCGCCAGCAGCTTTACCGGGGCCACCTACAATGAGCAGTTCTTC. Complete variable domain (other parts from reference TRBV5-1 and TRBJ2-1): KAGVTQTPRYLIKTRGQQVTLSCSPISGHRSVSWYQQTPGQGLQFLFEYFSETQRNKGNFPGRFSGRQFSNSRSEMNVSTLELGDSALYLCASSFTGATYNEQFFGPGTRLTVL.